The 3 T cell receptor beta chains listed next were all sequenced from one sample in a study of shared clonotypes between healthy human individuals. The data were produced by immunoSEQ multiplex PCR, yet TCRdb's version contains in-frame clones alone and is incomplete. The profile shows 450,000 to 500,000 clones, about 84% of them singletons. The specimen sequenced was PBMCs. The receptors shown here come from a woman aged 40-49 years in good health. Some clones in this sample may be carry-over from other donors' samples.

This chain's CDR3 is CASSPGGYGYTF. CDR3 nucleotides: TGTGCCAGCTCACCGGGGGGGTATGGCTACACCTTC. The J gene is TRBJ1-2, the V gene TRBV18; possible D gene TRBD1, 5 bases. Per the germline V gene, CDR1 is KGHSH and CDR2 is LQKENI. The CDR3 sequence is 12 residues long. The germline V and J ends were trimmed by 3 bases and 5 bases, with 7 bases remaining between them. Filled out from reference TRBV18 and TRBJ1-2, the complete variable domain reads NAGVMQNPRHLVRRRGQEARLRCSPMKGHSHVYWYRQLPEEGLKFMVYLQKENIIDESGMPKERFSAEFPKEGPSILRIQQVVRGDSAAYFCASSPGGYGYTFGSGTRLTVV.

Notes on this clone: A far larger clone is just one base off, so this is likely a read error. The missing conserved phenylalanine or tryptophan at the end of this CDR3 makes a read error likely. The chain has TRBV29-1 and TRBJ1-4; D call uncertain. The CDR3 is 12 residues long. The germline V gene encodes CDR1 SQVTM and CDR2 ANQGSEA. Trimming took 7 bases from V and 7 from J, leaving 13 bases between them. The CDR3 DNA reads as TGCAGCGCTGGGTGGGCGGGTGAAAAACTGTTTTAT. Its protein is CSAGWAGEKLFY.

V gene TRBV4-2 combines with J gene TRBJ1-2; 9 bases fit TRBD1. With V trimmed by 0 bases and J by 5 bases, 13 bases remained unmatched. This CDR3 comprises 18 residues. Germline values: CDR1 LGHNA, CDR2 YNFKEQ. As DNA, the CDR3 is TGTGCCAGCAGCCAAGATCTGGGGGGGACAGGGAAAAATTATGGCTACACCTTC. It codes for CASSQDLGGTGKNYGYTF.